The source of this T cell receptor (beta chain) is a study of T cell responses to AZD1222 COVID-19 vaccine. Study in general: Recipients boosted at about 4 weeks or about 12 weeks are pooled.

Of note for this clone: What it binds is not known.

Libraries were prepared by immunoSEQ multiplex PCR; TCRdb keeps only in-frame clonotypes and omits some of them. This sample carries over 85,000 clones, roughly 92% of them seen once, and the ten largest clones take around 7.8%. Broader study findings: When two AZD1222 doses had been given, Spike-specific TCR breadth and depth rose. Spike was spanned by vaccine-associated CD4 TCRs, with dominance at 160-218 and 743-854. Recipients of AZD1222 seropositive at baseline numbered only 6 or 7.

The V segment lost 3 bases and the J segment 5 bases; nucleotides outside the gene matches: 6. This CDR3 contains 14 residues. Germline lookup yields CDR1 KGHSH and CDR2 LQKENI. The clonotype comes from an adult in good health. Sequenced material: peripheral blood, taken on day 0 of AZD1222 vaccination. This chain links TRBV18 with TRBJ1-1, with 7 bases aligning to TRBD1. The chain's CDR3 is CASSPTTGNTEAFF. CDR3 DNA: TGTGCCAGCTCACCCACGACAGGGAATACTGAAGCTTTCTTT.